These 29 T cell receptor beta chains were all obtained from the same sample, sequenced in a study of Tregs in tolerant kidney transplant recipients. Profiled with immunoSEQ multiplex PCR; TCRdb holds only in-frame clones, not every one. The data hold about 22,000 clones, with 81% observed a single time. Mixed chimerism was transient after nonmyeloablative marrow transplants from related graft donors. The sequencing used CD8+ T cells from blood (PBMCs), collected 6 months after the transplant. The source is a human patient who received a combined kidney and bone marrow transplant. Some T cells here may be from the graft donor.

V usage is TRBV11-2 and J usage is TRBJ2-1; 7 bases map to TRBD1. This CDR3 contains 14 residues. V lost 2 bases to trimming and J lost 7 bases; unmatched junction nucleotides: 5. Germline V gene sequence: CDR1 SGHAT, CDR2 FQNNGV. The CDR3, as DNA: TGTGCCAGCAGCTTACGGGACAGAGAAAATGAGCAGTTCTTC. Protein sequence: CASSLRDRENEQFF. The variable domain in full, completed from reference TRBV11-2 and TRBJ2-1, reads EAGVAQSPRYKIIEKRQSVAFWCNPISGHATLYWYQQILGQGPKLLIQFQNNGVVDDSQLPKDRFSAERLKGVDSTLKIQPAKLEDSAVYLCASSLRDRENEQFFGPGTRLTVL.

This clone has a single count. The rearrangement joins TRBV7-6 to TRBJ2-2; 9 bases match TRBD1. The V and J ends lost 0 bases and 5 bases, in that order; junction bases with no gene match: 1. The CDR3 is 15 residues long. Germline values: CDR1 SGHVS, CDR2 FNYEAQ. The CDR3 sequence: CASSLAGTGTGELFF. The CDR3 DNA follows: TGTGCCAGCAGCTTAGCTGGGACAGGGACCGGGGAGCTGTTTTTT. Combining the CDR3 with reference TRBV7-6 and TRBJ2-2 gives the whole variable domain GAGVSQSPRYKVTKRGQDVALRCDPISGHVSLYWYRQALGQGPEFLTYFNYEAQQDKSGLPNDRFSAERPEGSISTLTIQRTEQRDSAMYRCASSLAGTGTGELFFGEGSRLTVL.

The rearrangement joins TRBV11-2 to TRBJ1-6; D is possibly TRBD1 (6 bases). The CDR3 sequence is 18 residues long. V lost 1 base to trimming and J lost 0 bases, with 13 bases between them. The germline gives CDR1 SGHAT, CDR2 FQNNGV. The CDR3 coding sequence is TGTGCCAGCAGCTTAGGACGGACGGACAGCTCCTATAATTCACCCCTCCACTTT. Encoded protein: CASSLGRTDSSYNSPLHF.

This chain connects TRBV6-5 to TRBJ2-1; 9 bases align to TRBD1. In germline, CDR1 is MNHEY, CDR2 SVGAGI. Trimming at V came to 5 bases and at J to 7 bases, leaving 6 bases not matched to a gene. The CDR3 length is 14 residues. The CDR3 region is CASSPGQGFNEQFF. The DNA of the CDR3 is TGTGCCAGCAGTCCGGGACAGGGATTTAATGAGCAGTTCTTC.

CDR3 in DNA: TGTGCCAGCAGTTTGCGTAGAGGCGAGCAGTACTTC. Its translation: CASSLRRGEQYF. The chain recombines TRBV27 with TRBJ2-7; D is unresolved. Germline CDR1 is MNHEY and CDR2 is SMNVEV (reference sequence). The ends were cut back, 3 bases at V and 6 bases at J, with 9 bases in the middle. The CDR3 totals 12 residues.

The chain carries TRBV18 and TRBJ2-7; the D gene is possibly TRBD1 (6 bases). This CDR3 has 15 residues. Trimming removed 1 base from V and 4 bases from J, with 14 bases in between. CDR1 and CDR2 (germline): KGHSH, LQKENI. CDR3 loop: CASSPRAGVRYEQYF. In DNA form, the CDR3 reads TGTGCCAGCTCACCACGGGCAGGGGTTCGGTACGAGCAGTACTTC.

This chain connects TRBV5-1 to TRBJ2-1, with D perhaps matching TRBD1 (5 bases). Trimming removed 4 bases at V and 3 bases at J, with 17 bases between. The length of the CDR3 is 16 residues. Germline CDR1 reads SGHRS; CDR2 reads YFSETQ. The chain's CDR3 is CASSHSARVGYNEQFF. The CDR3 bases are TGCGCCAGCAGCCATTCAGCCAGGGTGGGCTACAATGAGCAGTTCTTC.

The rearrangement joins TRBV19 to TRBJ1-2; a possible D gene is TRBD1 (6 bases). V lost 2 bases and J lost 4, with 11 bases in between. The V gene's germline CDR1 is LNHDA and CDR2 SQIVND (reference sequence). This CDR3 has 14 residues. The CDR3 here is CASSISGQIYGYTF. CDR3 DNA sequence: TGTGCCAGTAGTATAAGTGGACAGATCTATGGCTACACCTTC.

The rearrangement links TRBV4-3 to TRBJ1-1; D is ambiguous. CDR1 and CDR2 (germline): LGHNA, YSLEER. Trimming shortened V by 0 bases and J by 5 bases, and 7 bases separated the two germline ends. The CDR3 is 13 amino acids. CDR3: CASSQDPGTEAFF. As DNA, the CDR3 is TGCGCCAGCAGCCAAGATCCGGGTACTGAAGCTTTCTTT.

The chain links TRBV18 to TRBJ2-7, with D possibly being TRBD1 (5 bases). CDR1 and CDR2 (germline): KGHSH, LQKENI. The CDR3 is 14 amino acids. V was cut by 2 bases and J by 5 bases, with 13 bases left in between. The CDR3 is CASSPSQGKHEQYF. The DNA of the CDR3 is TGTGCCAGCTCACCAAGCCAGGGCAAGCACGAGCAGTACTTC.

The chain combines TRBV7-9 with TRBJ2-5; TRBD2 agrees at 10 bases. Trimming removed 4 bases from V and 3 bases from J; junction bases left unmatched: 17. Germline lookup yields CDR1 SEHNR and CDR2 FQNEAQ (reference sequence). The CDR3 totals 19 residues. The CDR3 spells CASSWAGYLAGGLEETQYF. CDR3 in DNA: TGTGCCAGCAGCTGGGCAGGGTATTTAGCGGGAGGTTTAGAAGAGACCCAGTACTTC.

There are a few counts of this clone. The V and J genes are TRBV6-5 and TRBJ2-6; a weak D match, TRBD1 (5 bases). Trimming stripped 5 bases from V and 4 bases from J, with 9 bases between. Germline loops: CDR1 MNHEY, CDR2 SVGAGI. The CDR3 is 14 residues long. Here the CDR3 reads CASSDSGGANVLTF. CDR3 DNA: TGTGCCAGCAGTGATTCAGGGGGGGCCAACGTCCTGACTTTC.

The V call is TRBV9, the J call TRBJ1-1; 8 nucleotides align to TRBD1. J was trimmed by 4 bases and V by 0 bases; bases with no gene match: 8. CDR1 and CDR2 (germline): SGDLS, YYNGEE. This CDR3 has 16 amino acids. The CDR3 DNA reads as TGTGCCAGCAGCGTAGACTCGACAGGGGTTAGCACTGAAGCTTTCTTT. The encoded protein is CASSVDSTGVSTEAFF.

The V gene is TRBV30, the J gene TRBJ1-1; no definite D call. The germline V gene has CDR1 GTSNPN and CDR2 SVGIG (reference sequence). This CDR3 is built from 13 residues. The V end lost 1 base, the J end lost 7 bases, and 13 bases lay between the germline ends. The CDR3, as DNA: TGTGCCTGGAGTGGAGGGAGCCACATTGAAGCTTTCTTT. Translating it yields CAWSGGSHIEAFF.

This chain links TRBV13 with TRBJ2-5; TRBD1 matches at 7 bases. With V trimmed by 1 base and J by 1 base, 6 bases remained unmatched. CDR3 size: 16 residues. Germline CDR1 reads PRHDT; CDR2 reads FYEKMQ (reference sequence). As DNA, the CDR3 is TGTGCCAGCAGCTTAGTGAGCACAGGGGCCCAAGAGACCCAGTACTTC. It encodes CASSLVSTGAQETQYF.

The J gene is TRBJ2-4, the V gene TRBV12-5; 8 nucleotides agree with TRBD1. The CDR3 extends over 16 amino acids. Per germline, CDR1 LGHNT and CDR2 FRNRAP. J lost 0 bases, V lost 3 bases, and 4 bases had no gene match. This chain's CDR3 is CASGLIRGLAKNIQYF. CDR3 nucleotide sequence: TGTGCTAGTGGTTTAATCAGGGGGCTAGCCAAAAACATTCAGTACTTC.

This clone was counted a few times. V is TRBV18 and J is TRBJ2-1, with D maybe TRBD2 (5 bases). CDR3 length: 14 residues. CDR1 and CDR2 from the germline V gene are KGHSH and LQKENI. The V gene lost 2 bases and the J gene lost 3 bases, with 8 bases spanning the gap. Written as DNA, the CDR3 is TGTGCCAGCTCACCATCGGGGTTCTACAATGAGCAGTTCTTC. The encoded protein is CASSPSGFYNEQFF.

This clone was seen a few times. The genes are TRBV11-2 and TRBJ2-7; the D gene is possibly TRBD1 (6 bases). Germline CDR1 and CDR2: SGHAT and FQNNGV. V was shortened by 3 bases and J by 1 base, with 7 bases between the two germline ends. This CDR3 has 13 amino acids. This CDR3 reads CASSFGQSYEQYF. The CDR3 DNA reads as TGTGCCAGCAGCTTCGGACAGTCCTACGAGCAGTACTTC.

The CDR3 nucleotides read TGTGCCAGCAGTGACTCCGATTCGGGTGAGCAGTTCTTC. Translation gives CASSDSDSGEQFF. V usage is TRBV6-4 and J usage is TRBJ2-1, with D uncertain. Germline V CDR1 and CDR2: MRHNA, SNTAGT. V was pared by 0 bases and J by 9 bases, with 9 bases between. This CDR3 is built from 13 residues.

Concerning this clone: Other DNA sequences of this sample code for an identical CDR3. The CDR3, as DNA: TGTGCCAGCAGTTTACCCCCCTTTTACAGGACCCCCAATTCACCCCTCCACTTT. This translates into CASSLPPFYRTPNSPLHF. The V call is TRBV28, the J call TRBJ1-6, with a tentative D call TRBD1 (5 bases). Trimming removed 2 bases from V and 7 bases from J, with 21 bases in between. Germline CDR1 and CDR2: MDHEN and SYDVKM. CDR3 length: 18 amino acids.

The V and J genes are TRBV6-5 and TRBJ2-7; weak D call: TRBD2 (5 bases). V was trimmed by 0 bases and J by 5 bases, leaving 11 bases between them. Germline V gene data show CDR1 as MNHEY and CDR2 as SVGAGI. This CDR3 has 14 amino acids. The CDR3 DNA is TGTGCCAGCAGTTACTCGTCCGGGGTCCACGAGCAGTACTTC. Residues: CASSYSSGVHEQYF.

Comment on this clone: Distinct nucleotide sequences in the sample also encode this CDR3. This chain connects TRBV27 to TRBJ2-1; TRBD2 matches at 11 bases. CDR3 length: 15 residues. V shed 5 bases and J 4 bases; nucleotides not matched to a gene: 4. The germline V gene has CDR1 MNHEY and CDR2 SMNVEV (reference sequence). CDR3 loop: CASSPGTSGYNEQFF. CDR3 DNA: TGTGCCAGCAGTCCGGGGACTAGCGGTTACAATGAGCAGTTCTTC.

The chain couples TRBV5-4 to TRBJ1-2; TRBD1 is a possible D gene (6 bases). V was cut by 2 bases and J by 4 bases, with 9 bases left in between. Germline V gene data show CDR1 as SGHNT and CDR2 as YYREEE (reference sequence). The CDR3 is 13 amino acids. CDR3 protein: CASSFRDTYGYTF. The CDR3 DNA sequence: TGTGCCAGCAGCTTCCGGGACACCTATGGCTACACCTTC. The full variable domain, its missing parts supplied by reference TRBV5-4 and TRBJ1-2, is ETGVTQSPTHLIKTRGQQVTLRCSSQSGHNTVSWYQQALGQGPQFIFQYYREEENGRGNFPPRFSGLQFPNYSSELNVNALELDDSALYLCASSFRDTYGYTFGSGTRLTVV.

The gene calls are TRBV4-1 and TRBJ2-7, with TRBD2 as a possible D gene (5 bases). CDR1 is MGHRA and CDR2 is YSYEKL in the germline V gene. This CDR3 is 13 amino acids long. Trimming took off 1 base at V and 7 bases at J, with 11 bases between the two ends. CDR3 amino acids: CASSQVLGVEQYF. Written as DNA, the CDR3 is TGCGCCAGCAGCCAAGTCCTCGGGGTAGAGCAGTACTTC.

This clone occurred once. The V and J genes are TRBV7-8 and TRBJ1-5, with D perhaps matching TRBD1 (5 bases). The CDR3 extends over 14 amino acids. Per germline, CDR1 SGHVS and CDR2 FQNEAQ. Trimming took off 5 bases at V and 7 bases at J, with 15 bases between the two ends. This CDR3 is CASSPGGVIQPQHF. The CDR3, as DNA: TGTGCCAGCAGCCCCGGGGGGGTTATCCAGCCCCAGCATTTT.

The table lists this clone with a few counts. The V gene is TRBV5-8, the J gene TRBJ1-5; weak D call: TRBD1 (5 bases). Germline assignment: CDR1 SGHTS and CDR2 YDEGEE. The CDR3 sequence is 16 residues long. The ends were cut back, 0 bases at V and 4 bases at J, with 14 bases in the middle. The DNA of the CDR3 is TGTGCCAGCAGCTTGGATGGCAGGGAAAGGAATCAGCCCCAGCATTTT. Its translation is CASSLDGRERNQPQHF.

V is TRBV7-9 and J is TRBJ2-7, with TRBD2 matching over 14 bases. The J segment lost 5 bases and the V segment lost 3 bases, leaving 3 bases of the junction unmatched. The germline V gene has CDR1 SEHNR and CDR2 FQNEAQ (reference sequence). This CDR3 comprises 15 residues. In nucleotides, the CDR3 is TGTGCCAGCAGCTTCGCGGGACTAGCGGGAGACGAGCAGTACTTC. It is translated as CASSFAGLAGDEQYF.

The chain combines TRBV7-7 with TRBJ2-1, with a weak D call TRBD1 (6 bases). The CDR3 runs to 11 residues. CDR1 SSHAT and CDR2 FNYEAQ come from the germline V gene (reference sequence). V gave up 4 bases and J gave up 8 bases, with 6 bases separating them. This CDR3 is CASSSGDEQFF. Written as DNA, the CDR3 is TGTGCCAGCAGCTCAGGGGATGAGCAGTTCTTC.

The chain couples TRBV29-1 to TRBJ2-7; D gene unclear. The V gene lost 0 bases and the J gene lost 4 bases, with 4 bases spanning the gap. From germline, CDR1 is SQVTM and CDR2 ANQGSEA. The length of the CDR3 is 11 residues. The CDR3 DNA reads TGCAGCGTTGAAGAGAGTTACGAGCAGTACTTC. Its translation is CSVEESYEQYF.